These 16 T cell receptor beta chains were all obtained from the same sample, sequenced in a study of T cell clonotyping in hematopoietic cell transplantation. Time point specified: recipient sample about 28 days before transplant, after cytoreduction. Libraries were prepared by immunoSEQ multiplex PCR; TCRdb keeps only in-frame clonotypes and omits some of them. The sample contains tens of thousands of clones, roughly 94% of which appear only once. The sequencing here drew on peripheral blood mononuclear cells, taken before stem cell transplant. These receptors were collected from a man in his forties with chronic myeloid leukemia. Some clones in this sample may be carry-over from other donors' samples.

This chain links TRBV29-1 with TRBJ1-1; 7 bases match TRBD1. This CDR3 is built from 14 residues. Germline values: CDR1 SQVTM, CDR2 ANQGSEA. V lost 4 bases and J lost 4; bases outside the gene matches: 9. The CDR3 DNA follows: TGCAGCGTTGCGGGCAGGGGGAGTGGCACTGAAGCTTTCTTT. Protein sequence: CSVAGRGSGTEAFF.

The gene calls are TRBV5-1 and TRBJ2-1, with D perhaps TRBD2 (5 bases). The CDR3 extends over 14 amino acids. The V and J ends lost 6 bases and 0 bases respectively, with 10 bases between them. CDR1 is SGHRS, CDR2 YFSETQ, per germline. Here the CDR3 reads CASNSGSSYNEQFF. CDR3 DNA: TGCGCCAGCAATTCGGGGAGCTCCTACAATGAGCAGTTCTTC.

V is TRBV7-2 and J is TRBJ2-3; TRBD2 is a possible D gene (5 bases). V was trimmed by 2 bases and J by 11 bases, leaving 11 bases between them. The CDR3 is made up of 12 amino acids. Germline assignment: CDR1 SGHTA and CDR2 FQGNSA. CDR3 sequence: CASSLPSEGQYF. The CDR3, as DNA: TGTGCCAGCAGCTTACCTAGTGAGGGGCAGTATTTT.

V gene TRBV29-1 combines with J gene TRBJ2-1; 7 bases align to TRBD1. Trimming at V came to 6 bases and at J to 8 bases, leaving 10 bases not matched to a gene. The CDR3 length is 13 residues. CDR1 SQVTM and CDR2 ANQGSEA come from the germline V gene. The CDR3 bases are TGCAGCGTCGTCCCGGGACAGTATGATGAGCAGTTCTTC. It encodes CSVVPGQYDEQFF.

This clone showed up just once. The genes are TRBV5-1 and TRBJ2-5; tentative D call: TRBD1 (7 bases). The germline V gene has CDR1 SGHRS and CDR2 YFSETQ. With 4 bases removed from V and 3 bases from J, the gap between germline ends came to 16 bases. There are 15 residues in the CDR3. The CDR3 loop reads CASSLGGQPKETQYF. The CDR3 coding sequence is TGCGCCAGCAGCCTGGGGGGACAGCCAAAAGAGACCCAGTACTTC.

V is TRBV29-1 and J is TRBJ2-7, with 9 bases that match TRBD1. CDR1 SQVTM and CDR2 ANQGSEA come from the germline V gene. Losses at the gene ends were 4 bases for V and 5 bases for J; bases not matched to a gene: 9. The CDR3 length is 14 residues. The CDR3 is CSVGARTGVNEQYF. The CDR3 DNA sequence: TGCAGCGTTGGGGCTAGGACAGGGGTCAACGAGCAGTACTTC.

The rearrangement links TRBV19 to TRBJ1-1; D is ambiguous. CDR3 length: 12 amino acids. The germline V gene has CDR1 LNHDA and CDR2 SQIVND (reference sequence). V dropped 3 bases and J dropped 10 bases, with 12 bases sitting between them. DNA of the CDR3: TGTGCCAGTAGTATGTCCGCCAGCGCAGCTTTCTTT. Its protein is CASSMSASAAFF.

The chain links TRBV18 to TRBJ1-5; D is uncertain. The CDR3 is 14 amino acids. Trimming removed 3 bases from V and 0 bases from J, with 6 bases in between. Germline-derived CDR1 and CDR2 are KGHSH and LQKENI. The CDR3 DNA follows: TGTGCCAGCTCACCTAGCGATAGCAATCAGCCCCAGCATTTT. Encoded protein: CASSPSDSNQPQHF.

The chain joins TRBV6-4 to TRBJ1-4; D not certain. This CDR3 has 14 residues. CDR1 is MRHNA and CDR2 is SNTAGT in the germline V gene. V lost 0 bases and J lost 10, with 12 bases in between. The CDR3 reads CASSDSAASGKLFF. CDR3 nucleotide sequence: TGTGCCAGCAGTGACTCGGCAGCCAGCGGAAAACTGTTTTTT.

The V call is TRBV28, the J call TRBJ1-5; D not resolved. The germline V gene encodes CDR1 MDHEN and CDR2 SYDVKM. CDR3 length equals 14 residues. Trimming removed 7 bases from V and 4 bases from J, with 14 bases in between. CDR3 in DNA: TGTGCCAGCACCCTGGTGGTAGGGAATCAGCCCCAGCATTTT. Translating gives CASTLVVGNQPQHF.

The chain has TRBV7-3 and TRBJ1-1, with no clear D. The V end lost 4 bases, the J end lost 2 bases, and 8 bases lay between the germline ends. Germline values: CDR1 SGHTA, CDR2 FQGTGA. The CDR3 sequence is 13 residues long. In nucleotides, the CDR3 is TGTGCCAGCAGCTCAGGACCCAACACTGAAGCTTTCTTT. Translated, it gives CASSSGPNTEAFF. Together with reference TRBV7-3 and TRBJ1-1, the CDR3 gives the full variable domain: GAGVSQTPSNKVTEKGKYVELRCDPISGHTALYWYRQSLGQGPEFLIYFQGTGAADDSGLPNDRFFAVRPEGSVSTLKIQRTERGDSAVYLCASSSGPNTEAFFGQGTRLTVV.

This clone was recorded once. The chain has TRBV9 and TRBJ2-2; TRBD2 agrees at 7 bases. V was clipped by 0 bases and J by 4 bases; unmatched bases: 6. The CDR3 sequence is 16 residues long. Per germline, CDR1 SGDLS and CDR2 YYNGEE. For the CDR3, the DNA is TGTGCCAGCAGCGTAGCCCAGGGAGGGCGCACCGGGGAGCTGTTTTTT. Translating it yields CASSVAQGGRTGELFF.

This chain links TRBV9 with TRBJ1-1; perhaps TRBD1 as D (5 bases). This CDR3 has 14 amino acids. V lost 0 bases to trimming and J lost 4 bases, with 10 bases between them. Looked up from germline, CDR1 is SGDLS and CDR2 is YYNGEE. For the CDR3, the DNA is TGTGCCAGCAGCGTAGCAGGGACGAGCACTGAAGCTTTCTTT. Translation: CASSVAGTSTEAFF.

This chain uses TRBV25-1 with TRBJ2-3; D remains unclear. The V end lost 4 bases, the J end lost 2 bases, and 4 bases lay between the germline ends. The CDR3 is 12 amino acids. Germline values: CDR1 MGHDK, CDR2 SYGVNS. CDR3 loop: CASSASTDTQYF. For the CDR3, the DNA is TGTGCCAGCAGTGCCTCCACAGATACGCAGTATTTT.

The chain uses TRBV30 and TRBJ2-3, with D maybe TRBD1 (6 bases). V lost 2 bases, J lost 2 bases, and 8 bases lay in between. The CDR3 spans 13 residues. Germline V gives CDR1 GTSNPN, CDR2 SVGIG (reference sequence). CDR3 region: CAWSRDNTDTQYF. The DNA of the CDR3 is TGTGCCTGGAGTCGGGACAACACAGATACGCAGTATTTT. Supplemented by reference TRBV30 and TRBJ2-3, the full variable domain reads SQTIHQWPATLVQPVGSPLSLECTVEGTSNPNLYWYRQAAGRGLQLLFYSVGIGQISSEVPQNLSASRPQDRQFILSSKKLLLSDSGFYLCAWSRDNTDTQYFGPGTRLTVL.

The chain couples TRBV7-2 to TRBJ1-1, with D possibly being TRBD1 (5 bases). The CDR3 contains 17 residues. The germline V gene encodes CDR1 SGHTA and CDR2 FQGNSA. Trimming cost V 2 bases and J 0 bases, with 16 bases left between them. The CDR3 region has the DNA TGTGCCAGCAGCTTATATGGGGCAGGTTTGCTGAACACTGAAGCTTTCTTT. Translated: CASSLYGAGLLNTEAFF.